This TCR beta chain stems from a study of CD8 T cells in ankylosing spondylitis. MiXCR was run by TCRdb on the 5' RACE reads, yielding one entry per CDR3 protein. The sample has tens of thousands of distinct CDR3 sequences; 6.2% are singletons. This CDR3 has 15 residues. The V gene's germline CDR1 is ENHRY and CDR2 SYGVKD. V shed 6 bases and J 6 bases; nucleotides not matched to a gene: 9. In this sample, this clonotype turned up many times. This clonotype was sampled from a male donor with ankylosing spondylitis. The chain uses TRBV10-3 and TRBJ1-5; 9 nucleotides agree with TRBD1. Sequenced input: synovial fluid, either unsorted or a sorted T cell fraction (not recorded which). The DNA of the CDR3 is TGTGCCATCAGCTCCGGGACAGGGAGGCTTCAGCCCCAGCATTTT. This translates into CAISSGTGRLQPQHF.